The 22 T cell receptor beta chains below all came from one sample that was sequenced in a study of graft-versus-host responses after intestinal transplantation. Lymphocytes from graft epithelium and lamina propria were isolated. The assay was immunoSEQ multiplex PCR, and TCRdb's table has in-frame clones only and misses some. The repertoire holds roughly 7,400 clones, with roughly 69% as singletons. Sequenced here: ileum tissue, sampled approximately 240 days after intestinal transplantation. These receptors were taken from a human patient who received an intestinal transplant, so some T cells may come from the graft donor.

This clone was seen just once. This chain links TRBV4-1 with TRBJ2-1; the match to TRBD2 covers 13 bases. Trimming at V came to 4 bases and at J to 7 bases, leaving 7 bases not matched to a gene. Germline V CDR1 and CDR2: MGHRA, YSYEKL. The CDR3 runs 16 residues. Here the CDR3 DNA reads TGCGCCAGCAGCCCATTACTAGCGGGGGGGCAGAATGAGCAGTTCTTC. This gives the protein CASSPLLAGGQNEQFF.

The chain is built from TRBV6-5 and TRBJ1-5; D gene ambiguous. From germline, CDR1 is MNHEY and CDR2 SVGAGI. This CDR3 has 14 residues. V lost 3 bases to trimming and J lost 5 bases, with 11 bases between them. CDR3 protein: CASSYSIGHQPQHF. The CDR3 region has the DNA TGTGCCAGCAGTTATTCTATCGGCCATCAGCCCCAGCATTTT.

The rearrangement links TRBV30 to TRBJ1-1; D is unresolved. The germline V gene encodes CDR1 GTSNPN and CDR2 SVGIG (reference sequence). This CDR3 region has 12 residues. V was cut by 4 bases and J by 4 bases, with 10 bases left in between. The CDR3 spells CAWTPGSTEAFF. CDR3 bases: TGTGCCTGGACCCCTGGGAGCACTGAAGCTTTCTTT.

V and J are TRBV7-2 and TRBJ2-4; possibly TRBD1 for D (5 bases). V lost 1 base and J 7 bases, leaving 14 bases between the germline ends. This CDR3 region has 15 residues. CDR1 is SGHTA and CDR2 is FQGNSA in the germline V gene. CDR3 sequence reads: CASSLGALPGNIQYF. The DNA for the CDR3 is TGTGCCAGCAGCTTAGGGGCCCTGCCAGGGAACATTCAGTACTTC.

V usage is TRBV2 and J usage is TRBJ2-2; D is ambiguous. Trimming left V 8 bases short and J 7 bases short, with 8 bases between. The CDR3 runs 11 residues. Per the germline V gene, CDR1 is SNHLY and CDR2 is FYNNEI. CDR3 amino acids: CASGWGGELFF. As DNA, the CDR3 is TGTGCCAGCGGGTGGGGCGGGGAGCTGTTTTTT.

This clone occurred a few times. The chain has TRBV5-6 and TRBJ2-7; D unresolved. Germline V gene lookup returns CDR1 SGHDT and CDR2 YYEEEE. The length of the CDR3 is 13 residues. V lost 4 bases to trimming and J lost 1 base, with 9 bases between them. CDR3 in DNA: TGTGCCAGCAGCCGGACGGCATCCTACGAGCAGTACGTC. Encoded protein: CASSRTASYEQYV.

The rearrangement uses TRBV14 and TRBJ1-4; a possible D gene is TRBD1 (6 bases). Germline V lookup: CDR1 SGHDN, CDR2 FVKESK. This CDR3 has 14 residues. The V gene lost 5 bases and the J gene lost 6 bases, with 13 bases spanning the gap. CDR3 in DNA: TGTGCCAGCAGCAGAGGGGGGTTTGATGAAAAACTGTTTTTT. It encodes CASSRGGFDEKLFF.

The chain employs TRBV5-4 and TRBJ2-1, with 12 bases identical to TRBD2. V lost 1 base, J lost 10 bases, and 9 bases stayed unmatched. Germline V lookup: CDR1 SGHNT, CDR2 YYREEE (reference sequence). The CDR3 sequence is 16 residues long. This chain's CDR3 is CASSLSGLAGIREQFF. In nucleotides, the CDR3 is TGTGCCAGCAGCTTGTCTGGACTAGCGGGGATCCGAGAGCAGTTCTTC.

This clone has just a few counts. This rearrangement joins TRBV11-3 to TRBJ1-2, with D perhaps TRBD1 (6 bases). This CDR3 contains 17 residues. Germline V CDR1 and CDR2: SGHNT, YENEEA. V was shortened by 2 bases and J by 3 bases, with 19 bases between the two germline ends. As DNA, the CDR3 is TGTGCCAGCAGCTTAATCTTGGGGCCAGGGGTCGACTATGGCTACACCTTC. Protein sequence: CASSLILGPGVDYGYTF.

This rearrangement joins TRBV6-1 to TRBJ1-2; perhaps TRBD1 as D (6 bases). From germline, CDR1 is MNHNS and CDR2 SASEGT. V was cut by 1 base and J by 5 bases, with 14 bases left in between. This CDR3 contains 15 residues. This CDR3 reads CASSEVAGATYGYTF. The CDR3 DNA follows: TGTGCCAGCAGTGAAGTGGCAGGGGCCACATATGGCTACACCTTC.

This clone was seen only a few times. The rearrangement joins TRBV10-3 to TRBJ2-3, with unresolved D. Germline-derived CDR1 and CDR2 are ENHRY and SYGVKD. The CDR3 is 15 amino acids. Trimming pared 3 bases from V and 4 bases from J, leaving 14 bases between. The CDR3 protein is CAISERGPGPDTQYF. CDR3 nucleotides: TGTGCCATCAGTGAACGAGGACCCGGGCCAGATACGCAGTATTTT.

The chain uses TRBV6-4 and TRBJ2-1; TRBD2 matches 11 bases. Germline V gives CDR1 MRHNA, CDR2 SNTAGT. The length of the CDR3 is 15 residues. Losses at the gene ends were 0 bases for V and 6 bases for J; bases not matched to a gene: 1. The CDR3, as DNA: TGTGCCAGCAGTGACTCTAGCGGGGGGGCCAATGAGCAGTTCTTC. Amino acids: CASSDSSGGANEQFF.

The chain links TRBV6-5 to TRBJ1-1, with TRBD1 as a possible D gene (5 bases). With 7 bases removed from V and 1 base from J, the gap between germline ends came to 13 bases. The CDR3 length is 14 residues. Germline loops: CDR1 MNHEY, CDR2 SVGAGI. The DNA for the CDR3 is TGTGCCAGCACCACGTCTCAGGGGAACACTGAAGCTTTCTTT. It specifies CASTTSQGNTEAFF.

This chain uses TRBV19 with TRBJ2-5; D uncertain. Trimming cost V 10 bases and J 5 bases, with 17 bases left between them. Germline lookup yields CDR1 LNHDA and CDR2 SQIVND (reference sequence). The CDR3 is 13 residues long. The DNA for the CDR3 is TGTGCCACGTCCCGCTTCGAGTCCGAGACCCAGTACTTC. It translates to CATSRFESETQYF.

This clone was recorded a few times. The gene calls are TRBV7-2 and TRBJ2-5; D possibly matches TRBD1 or TRBD2 (6 bases each). V lost 5 bases and J lost 1, with 11 bases in between. Germline V CDR1 and CDR2: SGHTA, FQGNSA. CDR3 length: 14 residues. The CDR3: CASSNGGPQETQYF. DNA of the CDR3: TGTGCCAGCAGCAACGGGGGCCCCCAAGAGACCCAGTACTTC.

This clone was seen a handful of times. The gene calls are TRBV19 and TRBJ1-1; perhaps TRBD1 as D (5 bases). CDR3 length: 15 amino acids. Trimming removed 3 bases from V and 4 bases from J, with 15 bases in between. Germline loops: CDR1 LNHDA, CDR2 SQIVND (reference sequence). Here the CDR3 DNA reads TGTGCCAGTAGTATTTCGGCAGGGCGGTCCACTGAAGCTTTCTTT. Translating it yields CASSISAGRSTEAFF.

J is TRBJ2-1 and V is TRBV7-2; 8 bases map to TRBD1. V was clipped by 5 bases and J by 0 bases; unmatched bases: 6. The CDR3 is 16 residues long. Germline V lookup: CDR1 SGHTA, CDR2 FQGNSA. The CDR3 here is CASSSTGGISYNEQFF. In DNA form, the CDR3 reads TGTGCCAGCAGCAGCACAGGGGGGATCTCCTACAATGAGCAGTTCTTC. Using reference TRBV7-2 and TRBJ2-1 for the parts outside the CDR3, the full variable domain is GAGVSQSPSNKVTEKGKDVELRCDPISGHTALYWYRQSLGQGLEFLIYFQGNSAPDKSGLPSDRFSAERTGGSVSTLTIQRTQQEDSAVYLCASSSTGGISYNEQFFGPGTRLTVL.

This clone was observed a single time. The V gene is TRBV6-5, the J gene TRBJ1-2; D unresolved. The CDR3 spans 15 residues. CDR1 MNHEY and CDR2 SVGAGI come from the germline V gene. With 8 bases removed from V and 0 bases from J, the gap between germline ends came to 16 bases. The CDR3 DNA sequence: TGTGCCAGCGGTCCGGACCTTTTAGCTAACTATGGCTACACCTTC. Amino acids: CASGPDLLANYGYTF.

J is TRBJ2-3 and V is TRBV28, with D maybe TRBD2 (5 bases). V shed 6 bases and J shed 3 bases, with 10 bases lying between them. The germline V gene encodes CDR1 MDHEN and CDR2 SYDVKM. The CDR3 loop spans 13 amino acids. CDR3 region: CASSPRTTDTQYF. The CDR3 DNA reads TGTGCCAGCAGCCCAAGGACTACAGATACGCAGTATTTT.

This clone was picked up a small number of times. V gene TRBV19 combines with J gene TRBJ2-1; TRBD2 matches at 12 bases. The ends lost 6 bases at V and 14 bases at J; junction bases unmatched: 11. The CDR3 loop spans 14 amino acids. Germline CDR1 reads LNHDA; CDR2 reads SQIVND (reference sequence). This CDR3 reads CASRRLAGEPAEFF. CDR3 coding DNA: TGTGCCAGTAGGAGACTAGCGGGGGAGCCGGCGGAGTTCTTC.

CDR3 DNA sequence: TGCGCCAGCAGTGGGACTCCGTACCAAGAGACCCAGTACTTC. As protein: CASSGTPYQETQYF. The chain carries TRBV10-2 and TRBJ2-5; D possibly corresponds to TRBD2 (5 bases). The CDR3 is 14 amino acids. Germline CDR1 and CDR2: WSHSY and SAAADI. Trimming left V 4 bases short and J 0 bases short, with 9 bases between.

The gene calls are TRBV19 and TRBJ1-4; D remains ambiguous. This CDR3 has 16 residues. Germline V gives CDR1 LNHDA, CDR2 SQIVND (reference sequence). The ends were cut back, 5 bases at V and 4 bases at J, with 17 bases in the middle. The CDR3 DNA sequence: TGTGCCAGTAGTCCGTTCGTCGGCAGCCATAATGAAAAACTGTTTTTT. Translation: CASSPFVGSHNEKLFF.